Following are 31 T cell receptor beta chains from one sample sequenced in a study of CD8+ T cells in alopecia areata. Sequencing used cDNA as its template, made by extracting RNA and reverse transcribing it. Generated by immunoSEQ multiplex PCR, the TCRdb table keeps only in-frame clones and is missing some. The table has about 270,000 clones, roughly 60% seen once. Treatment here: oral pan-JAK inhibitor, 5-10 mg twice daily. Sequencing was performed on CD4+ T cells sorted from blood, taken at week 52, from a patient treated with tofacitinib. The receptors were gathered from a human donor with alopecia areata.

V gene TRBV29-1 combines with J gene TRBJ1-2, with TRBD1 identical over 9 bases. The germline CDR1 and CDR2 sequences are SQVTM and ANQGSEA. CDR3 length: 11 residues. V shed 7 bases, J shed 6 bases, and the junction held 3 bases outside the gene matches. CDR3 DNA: TGCAGCGGATACAGGGGGCATGGCTACACCTTC. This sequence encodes CSGYRGHGYTF.

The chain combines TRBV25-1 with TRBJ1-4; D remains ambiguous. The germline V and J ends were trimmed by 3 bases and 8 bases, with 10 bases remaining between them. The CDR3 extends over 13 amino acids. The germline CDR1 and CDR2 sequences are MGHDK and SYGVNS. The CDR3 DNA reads TGTGCCAGCAGTGAGCGGACGCTCGAAAAACTGTTTTTT. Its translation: CASSERTLEKLFF.

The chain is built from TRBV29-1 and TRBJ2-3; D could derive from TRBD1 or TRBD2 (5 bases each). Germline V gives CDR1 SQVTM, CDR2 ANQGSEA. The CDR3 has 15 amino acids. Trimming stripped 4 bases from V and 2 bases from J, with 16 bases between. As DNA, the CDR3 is TGCAGCGTTGGAGGGGCATTACATATCACAGATACGCAGTATTTT. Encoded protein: CSVGGALHITDTQYF.

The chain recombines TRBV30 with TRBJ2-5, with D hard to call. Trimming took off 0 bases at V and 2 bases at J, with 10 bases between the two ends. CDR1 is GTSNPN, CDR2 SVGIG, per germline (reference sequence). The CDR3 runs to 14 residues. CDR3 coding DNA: TGTGCCTGGAGTGTACGCGGCTATCAAGAGACCCAGTACTTC. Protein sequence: CAWSVRGYQETQYF.

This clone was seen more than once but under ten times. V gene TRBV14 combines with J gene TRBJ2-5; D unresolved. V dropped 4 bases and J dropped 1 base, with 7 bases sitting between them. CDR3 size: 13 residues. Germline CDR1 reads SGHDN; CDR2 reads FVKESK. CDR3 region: CASSPHLQETQYF. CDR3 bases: TGTGCCAGCAGCCCCCACCTCCAAGAGACCCAGTACTTC.

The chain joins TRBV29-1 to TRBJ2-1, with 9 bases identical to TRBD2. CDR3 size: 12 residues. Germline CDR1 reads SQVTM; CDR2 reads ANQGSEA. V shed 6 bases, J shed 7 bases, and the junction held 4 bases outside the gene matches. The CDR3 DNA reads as TGCAGCGTAGCGGGGGGAAGGAATGAGCAGTTCTTC. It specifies CSVAGGRNEQFF.

For the CDR3, the DNA is TGCGCCAGCAGCCAAGAGTTGGGGACGGTCTATGGCTACACCTTC. Protein sequence: CASSQELGTVYGYTF. V and J are TRBV4-3 and TRBJ1-2; D possibly corresponds to TRBD1 (5 bases). The length of the CDR3 is 15 residues. The V end was cut by 0 bases, the J end by 4 bases, with 12 bases between. Germline V gene lookup returns CDR1 LGHNA and CDR2 YSLEER.

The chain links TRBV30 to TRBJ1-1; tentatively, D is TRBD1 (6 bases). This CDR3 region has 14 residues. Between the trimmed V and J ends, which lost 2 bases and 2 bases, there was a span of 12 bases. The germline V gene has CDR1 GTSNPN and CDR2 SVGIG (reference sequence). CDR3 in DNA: TGTGCCTGGAGTCCGACAGGCAGAAACACTGAAGCTTTCTTT. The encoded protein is CAWSPTGRNTEAFF.

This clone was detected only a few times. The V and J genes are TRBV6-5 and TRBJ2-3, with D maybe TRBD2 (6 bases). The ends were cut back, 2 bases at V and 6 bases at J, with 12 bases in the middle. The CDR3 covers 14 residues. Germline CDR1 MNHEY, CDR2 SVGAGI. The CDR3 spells CASSYGGKSDTQYF. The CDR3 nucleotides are TGTGCCAGCAGTTACGGGGGGAAGTCGGATACGCAGTATTTT.

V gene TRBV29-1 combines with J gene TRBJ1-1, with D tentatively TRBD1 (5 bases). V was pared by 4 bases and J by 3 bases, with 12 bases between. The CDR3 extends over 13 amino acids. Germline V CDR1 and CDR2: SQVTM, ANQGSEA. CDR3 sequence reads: CSVGGTVYTEAFF. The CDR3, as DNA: TGCAGCGTTGGGGGGACCGTGTACACTGAAGCTTTCTTT.

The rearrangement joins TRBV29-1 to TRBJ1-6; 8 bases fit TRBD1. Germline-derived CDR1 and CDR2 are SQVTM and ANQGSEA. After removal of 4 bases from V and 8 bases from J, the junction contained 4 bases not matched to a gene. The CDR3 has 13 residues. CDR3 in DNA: TGCAGCGTTGGGCAGGGGGCGGATTCACCCCTCCACTTT. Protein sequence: CSVGQGADSPLHF.

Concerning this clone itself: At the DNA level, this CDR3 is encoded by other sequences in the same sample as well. Written as DNA, the CDR3 is TGTGCCAGCAGCGTAGCTGGGGAGCTGTTTTTT. Encoded protein: CASSVAGELFF. This chain links TRBV9 with TRBJ2-2; the D is unclear. V dropped 0 bases and J dropped 8 bases, with 2 bases sitting between them. The CDR3 consists of 11 residues. Germline V gives CDR1 SGDLS, CDR2 YYNGEE.

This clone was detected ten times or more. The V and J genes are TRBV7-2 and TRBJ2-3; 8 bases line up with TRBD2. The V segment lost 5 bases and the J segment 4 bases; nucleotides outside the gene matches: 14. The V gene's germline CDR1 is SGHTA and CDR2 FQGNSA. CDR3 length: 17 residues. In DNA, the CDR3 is TGTGCCAGCAGCCGCCTCCTTCGGCGGGGGGTAGCAGATACGCAGTATTTT. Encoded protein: CASSRLLRRGVADTQYF.

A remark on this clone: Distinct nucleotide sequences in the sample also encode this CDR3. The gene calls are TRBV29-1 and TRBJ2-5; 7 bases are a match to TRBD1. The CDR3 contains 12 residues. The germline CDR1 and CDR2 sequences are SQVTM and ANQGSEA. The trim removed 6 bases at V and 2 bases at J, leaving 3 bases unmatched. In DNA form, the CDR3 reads TGCAGCGTGGGCAGGGGGCAAGAGACCCAGTACTTC. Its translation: CSVGRGQETQYF.

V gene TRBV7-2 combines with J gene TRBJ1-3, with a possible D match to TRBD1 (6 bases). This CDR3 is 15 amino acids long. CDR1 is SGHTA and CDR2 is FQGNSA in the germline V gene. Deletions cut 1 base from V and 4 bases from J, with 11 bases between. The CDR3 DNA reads TGTGCCAGCAGCTTAGTAATAGGACAGGGAAACACCATATATTTT. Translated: CASSLVIGQGNTIYF. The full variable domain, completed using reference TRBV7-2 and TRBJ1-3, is GAGVSQSPSNKVTEKGKDVELRCDPISGHTALYWYRQSLGQGLEFLIYFQGNSAPDKSGLPSDRFSAERTGGSVSTLTIQRTQQEDSAVYLCASSLVIGQGNTIYFGEGSWLTVV.

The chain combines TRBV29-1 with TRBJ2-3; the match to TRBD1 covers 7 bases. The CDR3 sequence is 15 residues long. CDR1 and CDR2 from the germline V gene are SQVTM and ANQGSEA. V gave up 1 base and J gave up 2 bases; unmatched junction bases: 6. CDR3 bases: TGCAGCGTTGAAGGAGGCAGGGGGAACACAGATACGCAGTATTTT. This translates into CSVEGGRGNTDTQYF.

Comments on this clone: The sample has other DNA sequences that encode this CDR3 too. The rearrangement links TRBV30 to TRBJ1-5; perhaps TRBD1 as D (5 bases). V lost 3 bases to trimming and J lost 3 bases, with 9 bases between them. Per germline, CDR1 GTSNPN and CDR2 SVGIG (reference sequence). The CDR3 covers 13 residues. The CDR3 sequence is CAWSQGNNQPQHF. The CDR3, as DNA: TGTGCCTGGAGCCAGGGAAACAATCAGCCCCAGCATTTT. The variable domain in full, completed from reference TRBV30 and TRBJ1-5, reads SQTIHQWPATLVQPVGSPLSLECTVEGTSNPNLYWYRQAAGRGLQLLFYSVGIGQISSEVPQNLSASRPQDRQFILSSKKLLLSDSGFYLCAWSQGNNQPQHFGDGTRLSIL.

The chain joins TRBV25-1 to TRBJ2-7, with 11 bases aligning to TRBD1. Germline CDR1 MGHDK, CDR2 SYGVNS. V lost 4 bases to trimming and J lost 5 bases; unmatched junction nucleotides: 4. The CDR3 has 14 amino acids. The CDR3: CASSGTGGWDEQYF. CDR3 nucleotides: TGTGCCAGCAGTGGGACAGGGGGCTGGGACGAGCAGTACTTC.

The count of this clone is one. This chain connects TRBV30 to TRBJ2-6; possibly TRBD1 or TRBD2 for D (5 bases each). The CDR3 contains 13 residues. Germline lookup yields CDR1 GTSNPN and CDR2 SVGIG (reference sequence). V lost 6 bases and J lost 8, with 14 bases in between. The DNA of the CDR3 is TGTGCCTGTCCAAGAGGGACCTCCAACGTCCTGACTTTC. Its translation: CACPRGTSNVLTF.

The CDR3 here is CASSYSASRNTEAFF. For the CDR3, the DNA is TGTGCCAGCAGTTACTCAGCGTCCAGGAACACTGAAGCTTTCTTT. The rearrangement uses TRBV6-5 and TRBJ1-1, with unresolved D. The CDR3 loop spans 15 amino acids. V was trimmed by 0 bases and J by 1 base, leaving 9 bases between them. Germline values: CDR1 MNHEY, CDR2 SVGAGI.

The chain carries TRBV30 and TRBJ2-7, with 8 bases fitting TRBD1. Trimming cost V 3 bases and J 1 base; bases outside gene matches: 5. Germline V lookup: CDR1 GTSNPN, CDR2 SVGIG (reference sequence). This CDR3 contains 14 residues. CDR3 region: CAWRTDRASYEQYF. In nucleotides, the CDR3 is TGTGCCTGGAGGACGGACAGGGCTTCCTACGAGCAGTACTTC.

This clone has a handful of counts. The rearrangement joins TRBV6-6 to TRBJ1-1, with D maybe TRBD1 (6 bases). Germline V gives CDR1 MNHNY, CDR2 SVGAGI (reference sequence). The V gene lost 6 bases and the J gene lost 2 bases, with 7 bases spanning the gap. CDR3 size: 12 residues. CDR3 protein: CASRTGNTEAFF. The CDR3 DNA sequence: TGTGCCAGCAGGACAGGCAACACTGAAGCTTTCTTT.

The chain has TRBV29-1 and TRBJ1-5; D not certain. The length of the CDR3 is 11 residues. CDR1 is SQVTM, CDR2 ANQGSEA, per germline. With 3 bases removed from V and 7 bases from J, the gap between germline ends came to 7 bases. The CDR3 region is CSVEVKQPQHF. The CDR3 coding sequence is TGCAGCGTTGAGGTAAAACAGCCCCAGCATTTT.

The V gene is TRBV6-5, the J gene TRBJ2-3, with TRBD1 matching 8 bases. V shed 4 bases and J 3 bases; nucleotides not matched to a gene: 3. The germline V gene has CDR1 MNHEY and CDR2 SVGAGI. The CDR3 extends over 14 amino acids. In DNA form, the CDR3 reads TGTGCCAGCAGTTGGGACAGGTGGACAGATACGCAGTATTTT. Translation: CASSWDRWTDTQYF.

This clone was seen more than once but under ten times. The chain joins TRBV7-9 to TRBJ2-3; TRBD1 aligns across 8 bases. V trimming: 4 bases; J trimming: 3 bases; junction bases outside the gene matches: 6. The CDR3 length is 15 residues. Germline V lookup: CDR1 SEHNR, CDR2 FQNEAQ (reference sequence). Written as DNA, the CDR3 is TGTGCCAGCAGCTCGTGGACAGGGTTAACAGATACGCAGTATTTT. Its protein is CASSSWTGLTDTQYF. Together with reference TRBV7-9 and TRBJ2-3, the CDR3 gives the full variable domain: DTGVSQNPRHKITKRGQNVTFRCDPISEHNRLYWYRQTLGQGPEFLTYFQNEAQLEKSRLLSDRFSAERPKGSFSTLEIQRTEQGDSAMYLCASSSWTGLTDTQYFGPGTRLTVL.

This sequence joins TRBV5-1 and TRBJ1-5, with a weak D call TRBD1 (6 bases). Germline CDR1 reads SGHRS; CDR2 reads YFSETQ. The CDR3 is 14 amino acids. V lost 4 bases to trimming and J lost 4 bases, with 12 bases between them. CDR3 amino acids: CASSPGTNNQPQHF. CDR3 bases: TGCGCCAGCAGCCCCGGGACAAATAATCAGCCCCAGCATTTT. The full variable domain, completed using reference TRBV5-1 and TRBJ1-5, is KAGVTQTPRYLIKTRGQQVTLSCSPISGHRSVSWYQQTPGQGLQFLFEYFSETQRNKGNFPGRFSGRQFSNSRSEMNVSTLELGDSALYLCASSPGTNNQPQHFGDGTRLSIL.

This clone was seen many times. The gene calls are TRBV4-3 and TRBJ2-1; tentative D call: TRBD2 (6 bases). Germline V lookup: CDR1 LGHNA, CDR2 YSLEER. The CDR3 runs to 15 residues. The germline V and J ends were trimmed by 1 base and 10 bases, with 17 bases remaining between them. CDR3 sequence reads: CASSQGGTGRTEQFF. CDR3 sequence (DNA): TGCGCCAGCAGCCAAGGGGGGACTGGACGCACCGAGCAGTTCTTC.

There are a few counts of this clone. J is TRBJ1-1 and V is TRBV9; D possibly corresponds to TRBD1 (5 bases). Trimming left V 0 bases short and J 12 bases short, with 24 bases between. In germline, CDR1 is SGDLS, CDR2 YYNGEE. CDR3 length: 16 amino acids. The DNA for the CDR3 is TGTGCCAGCAGCGTAGCTACGGGGGGACGCTTAGTAGATACTTTCTTT. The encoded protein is CASSVATGGRLVDTFF.

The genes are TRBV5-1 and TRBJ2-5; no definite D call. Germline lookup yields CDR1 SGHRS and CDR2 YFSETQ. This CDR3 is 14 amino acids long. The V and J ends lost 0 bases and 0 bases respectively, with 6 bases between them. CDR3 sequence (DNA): TGCGCCAGCAGCTTGGGTGAATACCAAGAGACCCAGTACTTC. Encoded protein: CASSLGEYQETQYF.

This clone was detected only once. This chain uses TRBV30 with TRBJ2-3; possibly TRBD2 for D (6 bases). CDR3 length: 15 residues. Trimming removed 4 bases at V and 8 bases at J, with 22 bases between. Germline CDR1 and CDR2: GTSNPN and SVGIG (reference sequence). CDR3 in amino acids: CAWTGGSGWGATQYF. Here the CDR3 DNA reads TGTGCCTGGACCGGAGGGAGTGGTTGGGGCGCTACGCAGTATTTT.

CDR3 bases: TGTGCCAGCAGTTACTCGATCGGACAGTTGTACGAGCAGTACTTC. This codes for CASSYSIGQLYEQYF. The chain employs TRBV6-5 and TRBJ2-7; tentative D call: TRBD1 (6 bases). This CDR3 is built from 15 residues. The germline CDR1 and CDR2 sequences are MNHEY and SVGAGI. V dropped 0 bases and J dropped 4 bases, with 13 bases sitting between them.